These 17 T cell receptor beta chains were sequenced from one sample in a study of cytomegalovirus exposure and HLA in healthy donors. Amplification used 60 Vbeta primers and 13 Jbeta primers. Here immunoSEQ multiplex PCR was the method, and the copy in TCRdb shows in-frame clones only, minus some. The data contain roughly 150,000 clones, approximately 80% of them singletons. The sample comprised PBMCs. The receptors stem from a man younger than 45 in good health and CMV-seronegative.

The chain combines TRBV19 with TRBJ2-3, with D possibly being TRBD1 (6 bases). V dropped 8 bases and J dropped 1 base, with 19 bases sitting between them. The germline gives CDR1 LNHDA, CDR2 SQIVND (reference sequence). CDR3 length: 16 amino acids. The CDR3 DNA reads as TGTGCCAGTGGTAATCACAGGGAAGGGGGCACAGATACGCAGTATTTT. Its translation: CASGNHREGGTDTQYF. The variable domain in full, with the rest retrieved from reference TRBV19 and TRBJ2-3, is DGGITQSPKYLFRKEGQNVTLSCEQNLNHDAMYWYRQDPGQGLRLIYYSQIVNDFQKGDIAEGYSVSREKKESFPLTVTSAQKNPTAFYLCASGNHREGGTDTQYFGPGTRLTVL.

This chain joins TRBV5-1 and TRBJ1-2; 11 positions agree with TRBD1. In germline, CDR1 is SGHRS, CDR2 YFSETQ. The CDR3 consists of 15 residues. The J segment lost 7 bases and the V segment lost 4 bases, leaving 9 bases of the junction unmatched. This CDR3 is CASSTAGQGVGGYTF. DNA for the CDR3: TGCGCCAGCAGCACCGCGGGACAGGGGGTTGGTGGCTACACCTTC. Looking up the rest from reference TRBV5-1 and TRBJ1-2 gives the full variable domain: KAGVTQTPRYLIKTRGQQVTLSCSPISGHRSVSWYQQTPGQGLQFLFEYFSETQRNKGNFPGRFSGRQFSNSRSEMNVSTLELGDSALYLCASSTAGQGVGGYTFGSGTRLTVV.

The chain joins TRBV19 to TRBJ2-7; a weak D match, TRBD1 (6 bases). CDR3 length: 12 amino acids. Germline V gene sequence: CDR1 LNHDA, CDR2 SQIVND (reference sequence). Trimming left V 5 bases short and J 7 bases short, with 12 bases between. The CDR3 DNA reads as TGTGCCAGTAGTCAGGGGCCGGGGGAGCAGTACTTC. Protein product: CASSQGPGEQYF.

In nucleotides, the CDR3 is TGTGCCAGCAGCTCACTAGTCTACAATGAGCAGTTCTTC. Protein sequence: CASSSLVYNEQFF. The chain recombines TRBV7-2 with TRBJ2-1, with D possibly TRBD2 on 5 matching bases. CDR3 size: 13 residues. Looked up from germline, CDR1 is SGHTA and CDR2 is FQGNSA. V was cut by 4 bases and J by 3 bases, with 7 bases left in between.

V is TRBV5-1 and J is TRBJ2-2, with TRBD2 matching 7 bases. There are 14 residues in the CDR3. Germline CDR1 and CDR2: SGHRS and YFSETQ. V lost 0 bases to trimming and J lost 5 bases; unmatched junction nucleotides: 1. CDR3 sequence reads: CASSLDGRTGELFF. CDR3 bases: TGCGCCAGCAGCTTGGACGGGAGGACCGGGGAGCTGTTTTTT.

The J gene is TRBJ2-4, the V gene TRBV30; 7 bases align to TRBD2. With V trimmed by 4 bases and J by 8 bases, 2 bases remained unmatched. The germline V gene has CDR1 GTSNPN and CDR2 SVGIG (reference sequence). This CDR3 contains 11 residues. Written as DNA, the CDR3 is TGTGCCTGGACAGGGAGGGACATTCAGTACTTC. Protein: CAWTGRDIQYF.

The chain carries TRBV11-2 and TRBJ2-7, with D possibly matching TRBD1 (5 bases). The CDR3 spans 14 residues. Germline values: CDR1 SGHAT, CDR2 FQNNGV. Deletions cut 5 bases from V and 5 bases from J, with 16 bases between. The CDR3 reads CASSALHSGNEQYF. The CDR3, as DNA: TGTGCCAGCAGCGCACTCCATTCAGGGAACGAGCAGTACTTC.

V is TRBV6-4 and J is TRBJ2-3, with 11 bases identical to TRBD2. V gave up 8 bases and J gave up 3 bases; unmatched junction bases: 19. Germline lookup yields CDR1 MRHNA and CDR2 SNTAGT. The CDR3 extends over 19 amino acids. DNA of the CDR3: TGTGCCAGCGAGGCAAGACGGTTACTTCTAGCGGGAGGTACAGATACGCAGTATTTT. It codes for CASEARRLLLAGGTDTQYF.

The rearrangement uses TRBV6-6 and TRBJ2-3; D is perhaps TRBD2 (6 bases). Between the trimmed V and J ends, which lost 10 bases and 1 base, there was a span of 12 bases. This CDR3 spans 13 amino acids. The germline V gene encodes CDR1 MNHNY and CDR2 SVGAGI (reference sequence). The CDR3 spells CAINWGGTDTQYF. The CDR3 coding sequence is TGTGCCATTAATTGGGGGGGCACAGATACGCAGTATTTT.

This chain connects TRBV27 to TRBJ2-3, with D maybe TRBD2 (6 bases). The germline gives CDR1 MNHEY, CDR2 SMNVEV (reference sequence). The CDR3 runs to 15 residues. Trimming cost V 9 bases and J 5 bases, with 21 bases left between them. The chain's CDR3 is CASSTSFSWGDTQYF. The CDR3, as DNA: TGTGCCAGTTCGACTAGTTTCTCATGGGGAGATACGCAGTATTTT.

V is TRBV15 and J is TRBJ1-4, with D perhaps TRBD1 (5 bases). CDR3 length: 15 amino acids. Germline V lookup: CDR1 LNHNV, CDR2 YYDKDF (reference sequence). Trimming cost V 6 bases and J 3 bases, with 14 bases left between them. The chain's CDR3 is CATRPSGMANEKLFF. The DNA of the CDR3 is TGTGCCACCAGACCGTCAGGGATGGCTAATGAAAAACTGTTTTTT. Combining the CDR3 with reference TRBV15 and TRBJ1-4 gives the whole variable domain DAMVIQNPRYQVTQFGKPVTLSCSQTLNHNVMYWYQQKSSQAPKLLFHYYDKDFNNEADTPDNFQSRRPNTSFCFLDIRSPGLGDTAMYLCATRPSGMANEKLFFGSGTQLSVL.

In nucleotides, the CDR3 is TGTGCTAGTGGTTTGGTACGGGCAGGGGTTACCGGGGAGCTGTTTTTT. Protein sequence: CASGLVRAGVTGELFF. V and J are TRBV12-5 and TRBJ2-2; D may be TRBD1 (6 bases). Between the trimmed V and J ends, which lost 0 bases and 5 bases, there was a span of 13 bases. The CDR3 consists of 16 residues. CDR1 LGHNT and CDR2 FRNRAP come from the germline V gene.

The chain carries TRBV10-3 and TRBJ2-1; D is perhaps TRBD2 (6 bases). With 6 bases removed from V and 8 bases from J, the gap between germline ends came to 17 bases. Germline V gene lookup returns CDR1 ENHRY and CDR2 SYGVKD. CDR3 length equals 14 residues. CDR3 sequence reads: CAISWEDSRDEQFF. The CDR3 bases are TGTGCCATCAGCTGGGAGGATAGTCGGGATGAGCAGTTCTTC.

The J gene is TRBJ2-7, the V gene TRBV18; D might be TRBD2 (6 bases). Trimming removed 3 bases from V and 7 bases from J, with 16 bases in between. CDR1 is KGHSH and CDR2 is LQKENI in the germline V gene. CDR3 length equals 14 residues. The CDR3 region is CASSPIPGLREQYF. The CDR3 DNA reads as TGTGCCAGCTCACCGATACCGGGACTTCGAGAGCAGTACTTC.

The chain couples TRBV30 to TRBJ1-2; 8 nucleotides line up with TRBD1. The trim removed 6 bases at V and 4 bases at J, leaving 10 bases unmatched. In germline, CDR1 is GTSNPN, CDR2 SVGIG (reference sequence). The CDR3 consists of 14 residues. The CDR3 coding sequence is TGTGCCTGCCCACGACTTGACAGGGGCTATGGCTACACCTTC. Translated, it gives CACPRLDRGYGYTF.

The chain joins TRBV11-2 to TRBJ2-5; 9 bases are a match to TRBD2. The CDR3 consists of 16 residues. In germline, CDR1 is SGHAT, CDR2 FQNNGV. Trimming removed 3 bases from V and 5 bases from J; junction bases left unmatched: 10. CDR3 sequence (DNA): TGTGCCAGCAGCTTCTTTAGCGGGAGTTTGTCGGAGACCCAGTACTTC. Amino acids: CASSFFSGSLSETQYF.

This chain links TRBV4-1 with TRBJ2-7; 11 bases line up with TRBD2. The CDR3 has 19 residues. The germline CDR1 and CDR2 sequences are MGHRA and YSYEKL. The trim removed 1 base at V and 4 bases at J, leaving 15 bases unmatched. CDR3 DNA: TGCGCCAGCAGCCAAGTCCCGAGACTAGCGGGACCAGCCCGATACGAGCAGTACTTC. It is translated as CASSQVPRLAGPARYEQYF.